The clone carrying this T cell receptor (beta chain) was counted between two and nine times. The target antigen is unknown. RNA transcripts served as template for amplifying TCR beta CDR3 sequences. HTBI-primed first-round RT-PCR preceded second-round multiplex PCR. TCRdb re-derived calls from the multiplex PCR reads in MiXCR, one entry per CDR3 protein. The sample shows 900,000 to 1,200,000 distinct CDR3 sequences, about two fifths of them seen only once. The data originate from a study of Graves' ophthalmopathy and Graves' hyperthyroidism. Study-level findings and limits: Blood was where most expanded thyroid clonotypes above 0.001 frequency also turned up.

This CDR3 is 15 amino acids long. The germline CDR1 and CDR2 sequences are SGHRS and YFSETQ. Trimming removed 5 bases at V and 1 base at J, with 13 bases between. The sequenced material came from peripheral blood or thyroid tissue (not recorded which). This chain joins TRBV5-1 and TRBJ1-3, with a possible D match to TRBD1 (5 bases). The clonotype was recovered from an adult man with Graves' hyperthyroidism. As DNA, the CDR3 is TGCGCCAGCAGTTACACAGGATTTTCTGGAAACACCATATATTTT. It is translated as CASSYTGFSGNTIYF.